A selection of T cell receptor beta chains follows, all from one sample in a study of blood T cell repertoires in COVID-19. Sequenced by immunoSEQ multiplex PCR; TCRdb stores in-frame clones only, minus some. This sample yields roughly 260,000 clones, of which more than 85% are seen a single time; approximately 2.6% belongs to the top ten. Material: peripheral blood. The receptors originated from a person aged 18 to 30 with COVID-19, enrolled during active disease. CDR3s include the opening cysteine and the closing phenylalanine or tryptophan. D genes are given only for firm matches. Expanded clones are given a class, and other clones once, few, many or no size at all.

D gene	clone size	J gene	V gene	CDR3 protein	CDR3 DNA
TRBD1	-	TRBJ1-3	TRBV7-9	CASSLAGGQTNTIYF	TGTGCCAGCAGCTTAGCGGGGGGACAGACGAACACCATATATTTT
TRBD1	-	TRBJ1-2	TRBV10-3	CAISEKGAASGYTF	TGTGCCATCAGTGAGAAGGGGGCGGCTAGTGGCTACACCTTC
-	-	TRBJ1-5	TRBV18	CASSLTRTYTGHLGQPQHF	TGTGCCAGCTCACTAACCCGAACCTACACAGGGCACCTCGGACAGCCCCAGCATTTT
-	few	TRBJ1-1	TRBV27	CASSSIGRGMAEAFF	TGTGCCAGCAGTTCGATCGGACGGGGGATGGCTGAAGCTTTCTTT
-	-	TRBJ2-6	TRBV19	CASSSLSGANVLTF	TGTGCCAGTAGTTCCCTTTCTGGGGCCAACGTCCTGACTTTC
-	-	TRBJ2-7	TRBV7-9	CASSLVSRYEQYF	TGTGCCAGCAGCTTAGTGTCGAGATACGAGCAGTACTTC
-	-	TRBJ2-1	TRBV29-1	CSVEEVEVSYNEQFF	TGCAGCGTAGAGGAAGTGGAGGTCTCCTACAATGAGCAGTTCTTC
TRBD2	-	TRBJ2-7	TRBV7-9	CASSLGASGSYEQYF	TGTGCCAGCAGCTTAGGGGCTAGCGGGAGCTACGAGCAGTACTTC
TRBD2	-	TRBJ2-2	TRBV4-1	CASSPVPPGLAGNSGELFF	TGCGCCAGCAGCCCTGTCCCTCCGGGACTAGCGGGTAATTCCGGGGAGCTGTTTTTT
-	-	TRBJ2-7	TRBV27	CASSPPGVSSYEQYF	TGTGCCAGCAGCCCCCCCGGGGTGAGCTCCTACGAGCAGTACTTC
-	-	TRBJ2-3	TRBV27	CASSLTGIDTQYF	TGTGCCAGCAGTCTCACAGGGATAGATACGCAGTATTTT
-	-	TRBJ1-5	TRBV6-5	CASSRNPRSDQHF	TGTGCCAGCAGTCGGAACCCGCGGTCAGATCAGCATTTT
-	once	TRBJ1-5	TRBV2	CASSKQVTNQPQHF	TGTGCCAGCAGTAAACAGGTAACCAATCAGCCCCAGCATTTT
TRBD1	-	TRBJ1-5	TRBV6-5	CASQQGVVQPQHF	TGTGCCTCACAACAGGGGGTCGTTCAGCCCCAGCATTTT
-	-	TRBJ2-1	TRBV4-2	CASSHNRGDPYNEQFF	TGTGCCAGCAGCCACAATCGAGGTGATCCCTACAATGAGCAGTTCTTC
TRBD1	-	TRBJ1-2	TRBV5-4	CASSFPGGGIAGYTF	TGTGCCAGCAGCTTCCCAGGGGGCGGTATTGCTGGCTACACCTTC
TRBD2	-	TRBJ2-3	TRBV24-1	CATSDLVPSGTTDTQYF	TGTGCCACCAGTGATTTGGTCCCTAGCGGGACTACAGATACGCAGTATTTT
TRBD2	-	TRBJ2-1	TRBV29-1	CSAGGTYNEQFF	TGCAGCGCCGGGGGGACCTACAATGAGCAGTTCTTC
TRBD1	-	TRBJ2-5	TRBV6-5	CASRDTGGGGETQYF	TGTGCCAGCAGGGACACAGGGGGCGGAGGGGAGACCCAGTACTTC
-	-	TRBJ1-4	TRBV30	CAWKDMREKLFF	TGTGCCTGGAAGGATATGCGGGAAAAACTGTTTTTT
TRBD1	-	TRBJ1-2	TRBV18	CASSPGTGSYGYTF	TGTGCCAGCTCACCAGGGACAGGATCCTATGGCTACACCTTC
-	-	TRBJ1-2	TRBV19	CASSGFWFYGYTF	TGTGCCAGTTCAGGGTTCTGGTTCTATGGCTACACCTTC